This T cell receptor (beta chain) originates from a study of T cell responses to AZD1222 COVID-19 vaccine. Both about-4-week and about-12-week second-dose recipients were combined. Of note for this clone: Its antigen is not identified.

Study-wide results and caveats: There were repertoire samples only from the period after the peak T cell response.

The ends were cut back, 0 bases at V and 13 bases at J, with 11 bases in the middle. The CDR3 loop spans 12 amino acids. Germline V gives CDR1 SGHNT, CDR2 YYREEE (reference sequence). Libraries were prepared by immunoSEQ multiplex PCR; TCRdb keeps only in-frame clonotypes and omits some of them. The sample lists more than 110,000 clones; about nine tenths were seen once. The sequence was obtained from an adult who received the AZD1222 COVID-19 vaccine. The sample in question was peripheral blood, obtained 28 days after the second AZD1222 dose. The chain carries TRBV5-4 and TRBJ2-1, with D tentatively TRBD2 (7 bases). The CDR3 coding sequence is TGTGCCAGCAGCTTGGTCGGGGGGCTACAGTTCTTC. Its protein is CASSLVGGLQFF.